This T cell receptor beta chain was profiled in a study of human T cells and chemical hapten exposure. As for the study in general: An approximately 2 cm by approximately 2 cm inner upper arm patch received 2% DPC for sensitization. 0.01% DPC was applied to the upper back in patch tests, which were read at 6 days. Whole-study findings and limits: No alteration of TCRs above 1 in 1000 frequency was seen with DPC sensitization.

This clonotype was seen more than once but under ten times. Its antigen is currently unknown. TCRdb fed the RACE reads into MiXCR, producing one record per CDR3 protein. The repertoire includes some 190,000 distinct CDR3 sequences, about 22% of them detected once, and over 6.5% sits in the top ten. Indicated time point: patch test 1, 2 weeks after DPC sensitization. The treatment was: therapeutic diphenylcyclopropenone sensitization with weekly scalp DPC. The study extracted total RNA from unfractionated whole blood. Trimming took 11 bases from V and 9 from J, leaving 20 bases between them. Germline V gives CDR1 ENHRY, CDR2 SYGVKD. This CDR3 comprises 13 residues.

The genes are TRBV10-3 and TRBJ1-5, with D unclear. This clonotype originated in a woman in her 50s with alopecia areata. Some clones in this sample may be carry-over from other donors' samples. The starting material was whole blood, obtained in connection with sensitization to the hapten diphenylcyclopropenone (DPC). The CDR3 reads CAAREVPKGPQHF. CDR3 bases: TGTGCCGCAAGGGAGGTACCGAAGGGGCCCCAGCATTTT.